The present TCR beta chain was sequenced within a study of blood T cell repertoires in COVID-19. At the level of the study: Both acute and convalescent COVID-19 samples were obtained from the United States, Italy and Spain. Sources were T cells, B-cell-depleted T cells, or PBMCs; the material itself was cDNA or gDNA.

Sequenced by immunoSEQ multiplex PCR; TCRdb stores in-frame clones only, minus some. The data contain fewer than 350,000 clones, approximately 90% of them singletons. J gave up 3 bases and V 4 bases, and 2 bases lay outside the gene matches. CDR1 is SGHKS and CDR2 is YYEKEE in the germline V gene (reference sequence). The CDR3 runs to 16 residues. Participants, about 18 to 95 years old, spanned about 26 US areas. The TCR originated in a woman younger than 45 with acute COVID-19. The sequenced sample was PBMCs or T cells enriched from blood (not recorded which). The J gene is TRBJ2-1, the V gene TRBV5-5; 15 bases line up with TRBD2. CDR3 residues: CASSMGLAGGYNEQFF. CDR3 nucleotides: TGTGCCAGCAGCATGGGACTAGCGGGAGGCTACAATGAGCAGTTCTTC.